The entry below describes one T cell receptor beta chain. The antigen is unknown. This sample was taken from a study of cytomegalovirus exposure and HLA in healthy donors. Broader study findings: Roughly uniform depth of sequencing across donors was assumed in presence/absence analyses.

Primers for the PCR totalled 60 Vbeta and 13 Jbeta. TCRdb's table, derived via immunoSEQ multiplex PCR, lists solely in-frame clones and lacks some. The sample consists of under 150,000 clones, approximately 80% of them appearing once. Trimming took off 0 bases at V and 6 bases at J, with 7 bases between the two ends. The CDR3 extends over 13 amino acids. Germline CDR1 and CDR2: SEHNR and FQNEAQ (reference sequence). The chain couples TRBV7-9 to TRBJ2-3, with D possibly TRBD2 on 6 matching bases. This receptor was obtained from a boy aged 2 to 9 in good health and CMV-seronegative. Sequenced input: PBMCs. The CDR3 region is CASSLAGRDTQYF. The CDR3 DNA reads TGTGCCAGCAGCTTAGCAGGGAGGGATACGCAGTATTTT.